One and the same sample provided the 15 T cell receptor beta chains below, sequenced in a study of beta chain features in type 1 diabetes. Every isolated RNA sample was fully reverse transcribed, so sequencing captured expressed TCRB transcripts. Clones were read by immunoSEQ multiplex PCR, and TCRdb kept only the in-frame ones, dropping some. The sample includes around 430,000 clones, approximately 30% seen only once; the top ten take 0.05% to 0.065%. The sequencing sample was made of naive CD4+ T cells from blood. Receptor source: a man between 18 and 29 years old in good health.

The chain carries TRBV18 and TRBJ2-1, with 8 nucleotides matching TRBD1. Germline CDR1 and CDR2: KGHSH and LQKENI. The trim removed 1 base at V and 7 bases at J, leaving 6 bases unmatched. CDR3 length: 15 residues. This CDR3 reads CASSPLSQGVNEQFF. DNA of the CDR3: TGTGCCAGCTCACCACTATCACAGGGGGTTAATGAGCAGTTCTTC.

Details on this clone: Additional DNA sequences in this sample encode the identical CDR3. The V and J genes are TRBV5-1 and TRBJ2-7; a possible D gene is TRBD1 (5 bases). In germline, CDR1 is SGHRS, CDR2 YFSETQ. The V gene lost 2 bases and the J gene lost 0 bases, with 6 bases spanning the gap. This CDR3 region has 13 residues. The CDR3 bases are TGCGCCAGCAGCTTAACAGGCTCCTACGAGCAGTACTTC. The encoded protein is CASSLTGSYEQYF.

This clone was seen a handful of times. The chain has TRBV18 and TRBJ2-1; D is perhaps TRBD2 (6 bases). Germline assignment: CDR1 KGHSH and CDR2 LQKENI. The CDR3 totals 15 residues. V lost 5 bases and J lost 3, with 14 bases in between. The DNA of the CDR3 is TGTGCCAGCTCAAATGAAGCGGGCATCTACAATGAGCAGTTCTTC. The encoded protein is CASSNEAGIYNEQFF.

This sequence joins TRBV5-6 and TRBJ2-3, with D possibly matching TRBD2 (5 bases). With 4 bases removed from V and 4 bases from J, the gap between germline ends came to 7 bases. Germline V gene sequence: CDR1 SGHDT, CDR2 YYEEEE. The CDR3 is made up of 12 amino acids. CDR3 sequence: CASSGSADTQYF. The CDR3 DNA sequence: TGTGCCAGCAGCGGTAGCGCAGATACGCAGTATTTT.

This chain uses TRBV7-2 with TRBJ2-1, with a tentative D call TRBD2 (6 bases). Trimming removed 5 bases from V and 4 bases from J, with 12 bases in between. Germline V lookup: CDR1 SGHTA, CDR2 FQGNSA. CDR3 length: 14 residues. CDR3 region: CASSPRTTYNEQFF. CDR3 in DNA: TGTGCCAGCAGCCCAAGGACTACATACAATGAGCAGTTCTTC.

Note on this clone: The same CDR3 also results from other DNA sequences found in this sample. The V call is TRBV30, the J call TRBJ2-7; D gene ambiguous. V gave up 0 bases and J gave up 2 bases, with 8 bases separating them. CDR3 length: 13 amino acids. Germline CDR1 and CDR2: GTSNPN and SVGIG (reference sequence). CDR3 nucleotides: TGTGCCTGGAGTGTAGGGCAAGCCTACGAGCAGTACTTC. This sequence encodes CAWSVGQAYEQYF.

The DNA for the CDR3 is TGTGCCAGCAGCGTAGAAGGCAGCTCTGGGGCCAACGTCCTGACTTTC. Amino acids: CASSVEGSSGANVLTF. This chain links TRBV9 with TRBJ2-6; D not certain. V was shortened by 0 bases and J by 0 bases, with 7 bases between the two germline ends. CDR3 size: 16 residues. Per germline, CDR1 SGDLS and CDR2 YYNGEE.

V usage is TRBV11-2 and J usage is TRBJ2-7; D ambiguous. The CDR3 has 14 residues. The ends were cut back, 5 bases at V and 4 bases at J, with 15 bases in the middle. CDR1 and CDR2 from the germline V gene are SGHAT and FQNNGV. CDR3 region: CASSPEASSYEQYF. CDR3 DNA sequence: TGTGCCAGCAGCCCCGAAGCGAGTTCTTACGAGCAGTACTTC.

This clone was seen only a few times. CDR3 sequence reads: CASSQMYSADTQYF. The DNA of the CDR3 is TGCGCCAGCAGCCAAATGTATTCGGCAGATACGCAGTATTTT. The rearrangement uses TRBV4-1 and TRBJ2-3, with D uncertain. Germline V gene sequence: CDR1 MGHRA, CDR2 YSYEKL. V was shortened by 2 bases and J by 4 bases, with 10 bases between the two germline ends. The CDR3 covers 14 residues.

This clone was detected only a few times. The chain uses TRBV5-1 and TRBJ2-5; D not certain. V was trimmed by 1 base and J by 3 bases, leaving 13 bases between them. The CDR3 has 15 amino acids. The germline gives CDR1 SGHRS, CDR2 YFSETQ. CDR3 amino acids: CASSLSEVHKETQYF. The CDR3 region has the DNA TGCGCCAGCAGCTTGTCTGAGGTTCATAAAGAGACCCAGTACTTC. The full variable domain, with the rest looked up from reference TRBV5-1 and TRBJ2-5, is KAGVTQTPRYLIKTRGQQVTLSCSPISGHRSVSWYQQTPGQGLQFLFEYFSETQRNKGNFPGRFSGRQFSNSRSEMNVSTLELGDSALYLCASSLSEVHKETQYFGPGTRLLVL.

The J gene is TRBJ2-6, the V gene TRBV19; D not certain. Per germline, CDR1 LNHDA and CDR2 SQIVND (reference sequence). The V end was cut by 5 bases, the J end by 2 bases, with 7 bases between. The CDR3 has 14 amino acids. The CDR3 nucleotides read TGTGCCAGTAGTCGGGTGACTGGGGCCAACGTCCTGACTTTC. Protein product: CASSRVTGANVLTF.

V gene TRBV4-3 combines with J gene TRBJ2-2; either TRBD1 or TRBD2 may supply D (5 bases each). V was clipped by 3 bases and J by 2 bases, with 10 bases between them. This CDR3 is built from 15 residues. CDR1 is LGHNA and CDR2 is YSLEER in the germline V gene. This CDR3 reads CASSHTGLNTGELFF. The DNA of the CDR3 is TGCGCCAGCAGCCACACGGGGCTCAACACCGGGGAGCTGTTTTTT.

This clone was recorded a few times. The chain joins TRBV5-4 to TRBJ2-5; 14 bases fit TRBD2. The CDR3 length is 17 residues. Germline CDR1 is SGHNT and CDR2 is YYREEE (reference sequence). Trimming cost V 3 bases and J 2 bases; bases outside gene matches: 6. CDR3 sequence: CASSSGTSGRVQETQYF. CDR3 nucleotide sequence: TGTGCCAGCAGCTCCGGGACTAGCGGGAGAGTTCAAGAGACCCAGTACTTC.

Comment on this clone: Additional DNA sequences in this sample encode the identical CDR3. V and J are TRBV30 and TRBJ2-1; no clear D. Germline lookup yields CDR1 GTSNPN and CDR2 SVGIG (reference sequence). The CDR3 has 16 amino acids. Trimming shortened V by 3 bases and J by 0 bases, and 15 bases separated the two germline ends. CDR3 residues: CAWRPPGPSSYNEQFF. CDR3 coding DNA: TGTGCCTGGAGGCCACCGGGTCCGAGCTCCTACAATGAGCAGTTCTTC. Full variable domain (rest looked up from reference TRBV30 and TRBJ2-1): SQTIHQWPATLVQPVGSPLSLECTVEGTSNPNLYWYRQAAGRGLQLLFYSVGIGQISSEVPQNLSASRPQDRQFILSSKKLLLSDSGFYLCAWRPPGPSSYNEQFFGPGTRLTVL.

There are a few counts of this clone. The same CDR3 is also encoded by other DNA sequences in this sample. The V and J genes are TRBV30 and TRBJ2-1, with D unclear. The germline CDR1 and CDR2 sequences are GTSNPN and SVGIG (reference sequence). The CDR3 sequence is 13 residues long. Between the trimmed V and J ends, which lost 2 bases and 2 bases, there was a span of 7 bases. CDR3 sequence: CAWSLDTYNEQFF. The CDR3 bases are TGTGCCTGGAGTCTAGATACCTACAATGAGCAGTTCTTC. Together with reference TRBV30 and TRBJ2-1, the CDR3 gives the full variable domain: SQTIHQWPATLVQPVGSPLSLECTVEGTSNPNLYWYRQAAGRGLQLLFYSVGIGQISSEVPQNLSASRPQDRQFILSSKKLLLSDSGFYLCAWSLDTYNEQFFGPGTRLTVL.